This is a list of T cell receptor beta chains from one sample in a study of cytomegalovirus exposure and HLA in healthy donors. Assay: immunoSEQ multiplex PCR; the TCRdb copy retains only in-frame clones and omits some. This table holds approximately 150,000 clones, approximately 78% found once. Sequenced sample: PBMCs. Every receptor here comes from a middle-aged woman in good health and CMV-seropositive. The CDR3 runs from the conserved cysteine through the conserved F or W. Each record gives: V gene, clone size, D gene, J gene, CDR3 DNA, CDR3 protein. A D gene is named only where the DNA matches it firmly. Clone size is stated in some rows and not others, as once, few, many or a class when expanded.

TRBV4-2	.	TRBD1	TRBJ1-4	TGTGCCAGCAGCCATGGGACAGACACCTTAAATGAAAAACTGTTTTTT	CASSHGTDTLNEKLFF
TRBV5-1	.	.	TRBJ1-4	TGCGCCAGCAGCCGCCTGACAGCAACTAATGAAAAACTGTTTTTT	CASSRLTATNEKLFF
TRBV7-2	.	TRBD2	TRBJ2-7	TGTGCCAGCAGGTGGGGACTAGCGGGAGAGATTAGGAACGAGCAGTACTTC	CASRWGLAGEIRNEQYF
TRBV4-2	.	.	TRBJ2-5	TGTGCCAGCAGCCAAGTACGGGGGGCGAACACTAAAGAGACCCAGTACTTC	CASSQVRGANTKETQYF
TRBV6-1	few	.	TRBJ1-3	TGTGCCAGCAGGGAGCAAGGGGGCTCTGGAAACACCATATATTTT	CASREQGGSGNTIYF
TRBV18	.	.	TRBJ1-1	TGTGCCAGCTCACCAAGTGTGTGGCCTACTGAAGCTTTCTTT	CASSPSVWPTEAFF
TRBV5-1	.	TRBD1	TRBJ2-5	TGCGCCAGCAGCCAGGGACAGGGAAGGCAAGAGACCCAGTACTTC	CASSQGQGRQETQYF
TRBV15	.	.	TRBJ2-2	TGTGCCACCAGCAGAGATCGGAGCAGGGCAGACGGGGAGCTGTTTTTT	CATSRDRSRADGELFF
TRBV10-3	.	.	TRBJ2-5	TGTGCCGCGGGGGCGGAAGAGACCCAGTACTTC	CAAGAEETQYF
TRBV6-5	.	.	TRBJ1-2	TGTGCCAGGATCACTGGGGGAGGTAACTATGGCTACACCTTC	CARITGGGNYGYTF
TRBV7-2	.	TRBD1	TRBJ2-7	TGTGCCAGCAGCTCCCAGGGGGCTCGCGAGCAGTACTTC	CASSSQGAREQYF
TRBV4-3	.	TRBD2	TRBJ2-7	TGCGCCAGCAGCCAAGGACTAGCGGGGGGGCTCTACGAGCAGTACTTC	CASSQGLAGGLYEQYF
TRBV29-1	.	.	TRBJ2-1	TGCAGCGTTGGGCTAGTCCTCTACAATGAGCAGTTCTTC	CSVGLVLYNEQFF
TRBV13	.	TRBD2	TRBJ2-1	TGTGCCAGCAGCTTAGGTCTCGGGGGGGGTTACAATGAGCAGTTCTTC	CASSLGLGGGYNEQFF
TRBV6-5	.	.	TRBJ2-1	TGTGCCAGCAGTGAGTCTAGCGAGCACAATGAGCAGTTCTTC	CASSESSEHNEQFF
TRBV30	.	.	TRBJ1-2	TGTGCCTGGAGTGGAGGGAGCTATGGCTACACCTTC	CAWSGGSYGYTF
TRBV6-1	once	.	TRBJ2-3	TGTGCCACTTTGAAGACAGGCCGCGCAGATACGCAGTATTTT	CATLKTGRADTQYF
TRBV30	.	.	TRBJ1-4	TGTGCCTGGAGTGAGGGCCTAGGGGATGAAAAACTGTTTTTT	CAWSEGLGDEKLFF
TRBV7-2	.	TRBD1	TRBJ1-5	TGTGCCAGCAGCTTACTAGGGACAGGGAATCAGCCCCAGCATTTT	CASSLLGTGNQPQHF
TRBV5-1	.	.	TRBJ1-4	TGCGCCAGCAGCTTGCTAGGTAATGAAAAACTGTTTTTT	CASSLLGNEKLFF
TRBV4-1	.	.	TRBJ1-1	TGCGCCAGCAGCCAAGGAGAGGAGATGAACACTGAAGCTTTCTTT	CASSQGEEMNTEAFF
TRBV28	.	.	TRBJ1-2	TGTGCCAGCCGGCCGGGAGTCTATGGCTACACCTTC	CASRPGVYGYTF
TRBV27	.	.	TRBJ2-5	TGTGCCAGCAGTTTGAAGGGGGTAGAGACCCAGTACTTC	CASSLKGVETQYF
TRBV6-6	.	.	TRBJ1-3	TGTGCCAGCAGTTACAGTCCGGGGTCTGGAAACACCATATATTTT	CASSYSPGSGNTIYF
TRBV9	.	.	TRBJ1-6	TGTGCCAGCAGCGTAGAGAGGGAGAGCTCCTATAATTCACCCCTCCACTTT	CASSVERESSYNSPLHF
TRBV30	.	TRBD1	TRBJ2-7	TGTGCCTGGAGTGCCGGGGACAGGGCCAGAGAGCAGTACTTC	CAWSAGDRAREQYF
TRBV30	.	.	TRBJ2-7	TGTGCCTGGAGTATAGGCGGAGAGGAGCAGTACTTC	CAWSIGGEEQYF
TRBV7-9	.	.	TRBJ2-3	TGTGCCAGCAGCTGGCTAACCGAACAGGATACGCAGTATTTT	CASSWLTEQDTQYF
TRBV23-1	.	.	TRBJ2-5	TGCGCCAGCAGTCAGGCTAGGGGTGGAGAGACCCAGTACTTC	CASSQARGGETQYF
TRBV12-2	.	.	TRBJ2-7	TGTGCAAGTCGCATCCTAAGGCGGGGCTCCTACGAGCAGTACTTC	CASRILRRGSYEQYF
TRBV29-1	.	.	TRBJ1-2	TGCAGCGCCCAAAAATCTGACAGGTCTTTGGGCTACACCTTC	CSAQKSDRSLGYTF
TRBV27	once	TRBD2	TRBJ2-3	TGTGCCAGCAGTTTATCTGGGACTAGTAGCACAGATACGCAGTATTTT	CASSLSGTSSTDTQYF
TRBV4-2	.	TRBD2	TRBJ2-3	TGTGCCAGCAGCCAAGAGCCAGCGGGAGCTGCAGATACGCAGTATTTT	CASSQEPAGAADTQYF
TRBV7-2	.	.	TRBJ2-3	TGTGCCAGCAGCTCCGACTCTAGCGCCACAGATACGCAGTATTTT	CASSSDSSATDTQYF
TRBV27	.	.	TRBJ1-5	TGTGCCAGCAGCGGGGGGAGGGGTAGTTATCAGCCCCAGCATTTT	CASSGGRGSYQPQHF
TRBV28	few	.	TRBJ1-5	TGTGCCAGCAGTTTATTGGGGGCCCGGAATCAGCCCCAGCATTTT	CASSLLGARNQPQHF
TRBV29-1	.	.	TRBJ2-5	TGCAGCGTTGTTCTGGGGGGAAACCAAGAGACCCAGTACTTC	CSVVLGGNQETQYF
TRBV11-2	.	TRBD2	TRBJ2-1	TGTGCCAGCAGCGCCCTAGGGGCTAGCGGGGGACTCTACAATGAGCAGTTCTTC	CASSALGASGGLYNEQFF
TRBV5-1	.	.	TRBJ1-1	TGCGCCAGCAGCTTGACGGGAGGAGGGGCTTTCTTT	CASSLTGGGAFF
TRBV5-1	.	.	TRBJ2-5	TGCGCCAGCAGCTACAGGATACAAGAGACCCAGTACTTC	CASSYRIQETQYF
TRBV6-1	.	.	TRBJ2-2	TGTGCCAGCAGTGGCAGGCGCCCCGAGAACACCGGGGAGCTGTTTTTT	CASSGRRPENTGELFF
TRBV27	.	.	TRBJ1-2	TGTGCCAGCAGTCCCCGGGCTAACTATGGCTACACCTTC	CASSPRANYGYTF
TRBV19	.	TRBD1	TRBJ2-2	TGTGCCAGTAGTACAAGGACAGGGGGCACCGGGGAGCTGTTTTTT	CASSTRTGGTGELFF
TRBV7-7	.	.	TRBJ2-7	TGTGCTAGCAGCCCCTTGGGGGGAGGCCTATACGAGCAGTACTTC	CASSPLGGGLYEQYF
TRBV30	.	TRBD2	TRBJ2-3	TGTGCCTGGAGACTAGCGGGACTCTTCACAGATACGCAGTATTTT	CAWRLAGLFTDTQYF
TRBV6-1	few	.	TRBJ2-1	TGTGCCAGCAAAAAGGGAGGCAATGAGCAGTTCTTC	CASKKGGNEQFF
TRBV30	once	.	TRBJ2-7	TGTGCCTGGAGTGTTGGGATGGGGAGTGAGAACTACGAGCAGTACTTC	CAWSVGMGSENYEQYF
TRBV6-1	.	.	TRBJ2-7	TGTGCCAGCAGTGTTGCCCCAGTCTCCTACGAGCAGTACTTC	CASSVAPVSYEQYF
TRBV9	.	TRBD2	TRBJ2-5	TGTGCCAGCAGCGCTAGCGGGGGATCCCAAGAGACCCAGTACTTC	CASSASGGSQETQYF
TRBV28	.	.	TRBJ1-3	TGTGCCAGCACGGTCACCTCTGGAAACACCATATATTTT	CASTVTSGNTIYF
TRBV7-9	once	.	TRBJ2-2	TGTGCCAGCAGCCCCCCTGCGACTATAGAAACCGGGGAGCTGTTTTTT	CASSPPATIETGELFF
TRBV15	.	TRBD2	TRBJ2-1	TGTGCCACCAGCAGAGGACCAGCGGGACCCTACAATGAGCAGTTCTTC	CATSRGPAGPYNEQFF
TRBV4-1	.	TRBD2	TRBJ2-5	TGCGCCAGCAGCCAATTACTACGGGGAGGGAGTCTGTACTTC	CASSQLLRGGSLYF
TRBV19	.	.	TRBJ1-1	TGTGCCAGTAGTATTACCAACGGTGAAGCTTTCTTT	CASSITNGEAFF
TRBV28	.	.	TRBJ2-7	TGTGCCAGCACCCACGGCAGGTGGTCGTACGAGCAGTACTTC	CASTHGRWSYEQYF
TRBV28	.	TRBD2	TRBJ2-7	TGTGCCAGCAGTCCACTAGATGTTGGGGGGTTGGGACTAGCGGGAGGCTTCCCTTCCTACGAGCAGTACTTC	CASSPLDVGGLGLAGGFPSYEQYF
TRBV2	.	TRBD1	TRBJ1-5	TGTGCCAGCTCCAGGGGGCCCGCCTACAATCAGCCCCAGCATTTT	CASSRGPAYNQPQHF
TRBV2	.	.	TRBJ2-1	TGTGCCAGCAGCCCCGACATGTACAATGAGCAGTTCTTC	CASSPDMYNEQFF
TRBV28	few	.	TRBJ1-2	TGTGCCAGCAGTCAACGCGGGGGAGTCTCTAACTATGGCTACACCTTC	CASSQRGGVSNYGYTF
TRBV30	.	TRBD1	TRBJ1-4	TGTGCCTCCTCAAGACAGGGTAATGAAAAACTGTTTTTT	CASSRQGNEKLFF